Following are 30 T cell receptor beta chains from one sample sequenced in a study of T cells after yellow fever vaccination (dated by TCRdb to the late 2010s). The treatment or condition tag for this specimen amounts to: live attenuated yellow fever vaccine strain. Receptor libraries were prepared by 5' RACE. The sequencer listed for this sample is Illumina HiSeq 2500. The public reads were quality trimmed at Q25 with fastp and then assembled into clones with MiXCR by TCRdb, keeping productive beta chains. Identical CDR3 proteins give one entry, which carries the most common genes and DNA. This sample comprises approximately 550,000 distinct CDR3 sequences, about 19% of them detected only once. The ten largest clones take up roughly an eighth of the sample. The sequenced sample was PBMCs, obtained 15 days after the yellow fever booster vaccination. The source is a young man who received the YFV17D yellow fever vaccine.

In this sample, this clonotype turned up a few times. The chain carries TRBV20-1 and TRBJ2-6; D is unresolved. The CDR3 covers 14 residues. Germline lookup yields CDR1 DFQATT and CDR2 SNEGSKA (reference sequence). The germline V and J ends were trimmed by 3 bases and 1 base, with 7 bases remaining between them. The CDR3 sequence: CSASGGSGANVLTF. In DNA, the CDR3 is TGCAGTGCTAGTGGTGGATCTGGGGCCAACGTCCTGACTTTC.

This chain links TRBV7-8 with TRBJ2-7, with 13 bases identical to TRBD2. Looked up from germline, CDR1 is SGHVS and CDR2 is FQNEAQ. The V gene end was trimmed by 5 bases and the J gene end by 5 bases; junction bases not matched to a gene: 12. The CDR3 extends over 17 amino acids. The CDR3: CASSRRTSGSIQNEQYF. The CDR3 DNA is TGTGCCAGCAGCAGGCGGACTAGCGGGAGTATACAAAACGAGCAGTACTTC.

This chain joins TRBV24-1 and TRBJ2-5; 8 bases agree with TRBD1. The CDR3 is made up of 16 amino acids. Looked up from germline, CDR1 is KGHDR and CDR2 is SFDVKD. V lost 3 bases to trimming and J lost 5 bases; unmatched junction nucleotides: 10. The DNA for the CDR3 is TGTGCCACCAGTGATGGGGGGACAGGTCTTCGTGAGACCCAGTACTTC. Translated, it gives CATSDGGTGLRETQYF.

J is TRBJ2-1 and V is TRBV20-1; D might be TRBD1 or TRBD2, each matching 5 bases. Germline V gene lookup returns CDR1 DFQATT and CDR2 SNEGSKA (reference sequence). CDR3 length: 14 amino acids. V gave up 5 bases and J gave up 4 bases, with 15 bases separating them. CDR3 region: CSAGTRRAYNEQFF. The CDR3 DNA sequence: TGCAGTGCTGGGACCCGTCGGGCATACAATGAGCAGTTCTTC.

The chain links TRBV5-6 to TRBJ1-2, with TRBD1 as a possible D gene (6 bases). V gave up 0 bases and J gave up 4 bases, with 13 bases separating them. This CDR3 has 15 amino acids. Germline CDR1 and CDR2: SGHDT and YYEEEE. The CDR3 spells CASSLGQAIFYGYTF. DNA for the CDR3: TGTGCCAGCAGCTTGGGACAGGCGATCTTCTATGGCTACACCTTC.

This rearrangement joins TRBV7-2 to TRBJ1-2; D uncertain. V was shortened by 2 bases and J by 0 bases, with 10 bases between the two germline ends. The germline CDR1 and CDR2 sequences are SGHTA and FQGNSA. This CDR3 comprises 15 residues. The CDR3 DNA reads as TGTGCCAGCAGCTTACTTCCAGGAGCTAACTATGGCTACACCTTC. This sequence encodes CASSLLPGANYGYTF.

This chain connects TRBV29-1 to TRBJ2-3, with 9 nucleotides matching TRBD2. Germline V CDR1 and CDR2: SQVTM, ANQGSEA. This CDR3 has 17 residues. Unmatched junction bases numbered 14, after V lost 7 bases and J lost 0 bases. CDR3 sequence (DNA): TGCAGCGGATCGGGAACTAGCGGGCACGCTAGCACAGATACGCAGTATTTT. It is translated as CSGSGTSGHASTDTQYF.

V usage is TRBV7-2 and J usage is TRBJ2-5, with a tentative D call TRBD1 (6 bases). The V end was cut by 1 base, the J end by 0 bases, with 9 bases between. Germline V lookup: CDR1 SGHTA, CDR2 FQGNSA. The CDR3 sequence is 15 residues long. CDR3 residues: CASSLGDRNQETQYF. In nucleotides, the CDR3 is TGTGCCAGCAGCTTAGGCGACAGGAACCAAGAGACCCAGTACTTC.

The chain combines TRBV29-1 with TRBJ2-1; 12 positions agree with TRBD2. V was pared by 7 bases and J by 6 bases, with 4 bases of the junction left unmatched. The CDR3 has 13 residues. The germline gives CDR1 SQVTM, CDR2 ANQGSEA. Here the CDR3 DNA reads TGCAGCGGCCGGACTAGCGGGACCAATGAGCAGTTCTTC. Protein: CSGRTSGTNEQFF.

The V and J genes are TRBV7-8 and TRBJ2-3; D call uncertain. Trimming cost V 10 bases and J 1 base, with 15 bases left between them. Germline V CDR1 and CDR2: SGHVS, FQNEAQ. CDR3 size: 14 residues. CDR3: CATLFYGGTDTQYF. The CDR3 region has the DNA TGTGCCACCCTCTTCTATGGGGGCACAGATACGCAGTATTTT.

The CDR3 reads CASSPGRTYGYTF. The CDR3, as DNA: TGTGCCAGCTCCCCCGGACGGACCTATGGCTACACCTTC. The V and J genes are TRBV18 and TRBJ1-2; no clear D. Germline V lookup: CDR1 KGHSH, CDR2 LQKENI. The ends were cut back, 6 bases at V and 4 bases at J, with 12 bases in the middle. This CDR3 is built from 13 residues.

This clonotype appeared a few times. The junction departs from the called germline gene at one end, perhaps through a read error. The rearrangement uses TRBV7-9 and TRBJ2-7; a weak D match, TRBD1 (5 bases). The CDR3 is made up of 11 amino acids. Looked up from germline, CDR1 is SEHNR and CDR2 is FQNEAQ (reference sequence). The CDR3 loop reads CASSLETERYF. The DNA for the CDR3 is TGTGCCAGCAGCTTGGAGACAGAGCGGTACTTC.

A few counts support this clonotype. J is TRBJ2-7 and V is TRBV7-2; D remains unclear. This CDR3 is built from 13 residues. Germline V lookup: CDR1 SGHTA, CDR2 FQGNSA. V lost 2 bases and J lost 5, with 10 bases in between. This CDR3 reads CASSLSRTNEQYF. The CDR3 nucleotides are TGTGCCAGCAGCTTATCGAGGACCAACGAGCAGTACTTC.

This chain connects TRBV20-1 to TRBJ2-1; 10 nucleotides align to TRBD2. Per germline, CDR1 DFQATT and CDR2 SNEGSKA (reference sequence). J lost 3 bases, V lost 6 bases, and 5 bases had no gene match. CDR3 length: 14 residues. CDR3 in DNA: TGCAGTGCCTCACCTAGCGGGAGCTACAATGAGCAGTTCTTC. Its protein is CSASPSGSYNEQFF.

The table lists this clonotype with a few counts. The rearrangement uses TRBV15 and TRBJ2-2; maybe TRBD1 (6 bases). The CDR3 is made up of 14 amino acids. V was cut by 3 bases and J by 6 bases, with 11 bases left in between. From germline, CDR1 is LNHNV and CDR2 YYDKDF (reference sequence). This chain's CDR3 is CATSRDQGPGELFF. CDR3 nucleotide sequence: TGTGCCACCAGCAGGGATCAGGGGCCCGGGGAGCTGTTTTTT. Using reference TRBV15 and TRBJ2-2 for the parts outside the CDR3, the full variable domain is DAMVIQNPRYQVTQFGKPVTLSCSQTLNHNVMYWYQQKSSQAPKLLFHYYDKDFNNEADTPDNFQSRRPNTSFCFLDIRSPGLGDTAMYLCATSRDQGPGELFFGEGSRLTVL.

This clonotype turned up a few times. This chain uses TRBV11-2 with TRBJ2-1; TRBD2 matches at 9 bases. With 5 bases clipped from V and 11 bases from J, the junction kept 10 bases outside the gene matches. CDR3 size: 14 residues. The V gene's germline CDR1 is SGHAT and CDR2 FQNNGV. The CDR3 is CASSGPGLAAQQFF. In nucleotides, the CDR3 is TGTGCCAGCAGCGGTCCGGGACTAGCCGCCCAGCAGTTCTTC.

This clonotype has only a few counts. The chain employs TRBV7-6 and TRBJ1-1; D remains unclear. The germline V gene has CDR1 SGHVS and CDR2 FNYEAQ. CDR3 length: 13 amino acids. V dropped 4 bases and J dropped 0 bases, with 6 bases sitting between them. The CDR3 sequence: CASSSTMNTEAFF. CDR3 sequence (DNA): TGTGCCAGCAGCTCCACCATGAACACTGAAGCTTTCTTT. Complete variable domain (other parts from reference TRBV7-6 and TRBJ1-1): GAGVSQSPRYKVTKRGQDVALRCDPISGHVSLYWYRQALGQGPEFLTYFNYEAQQDKSGLPNDRFSAERPEGSISTLTIQRTEQRDSAMYRCASSSTMNTEAFFGQGTRLTVV.

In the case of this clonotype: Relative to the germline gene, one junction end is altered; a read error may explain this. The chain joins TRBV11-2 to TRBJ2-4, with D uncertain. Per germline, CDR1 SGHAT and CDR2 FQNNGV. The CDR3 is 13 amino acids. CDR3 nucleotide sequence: TGTGCCAGCAGCTTTCCGCATGGGCCCGCAGCGCACTTC. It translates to CASSFPHGPAAHF.

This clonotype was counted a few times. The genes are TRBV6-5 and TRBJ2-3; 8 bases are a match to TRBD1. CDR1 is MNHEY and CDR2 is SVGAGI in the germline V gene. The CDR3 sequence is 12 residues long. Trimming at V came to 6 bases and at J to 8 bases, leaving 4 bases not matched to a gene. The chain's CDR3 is CASRYTGGTQYF. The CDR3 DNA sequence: TGTGCCAGCAGGTACACAGGGGGTACGCAGTATTTT.

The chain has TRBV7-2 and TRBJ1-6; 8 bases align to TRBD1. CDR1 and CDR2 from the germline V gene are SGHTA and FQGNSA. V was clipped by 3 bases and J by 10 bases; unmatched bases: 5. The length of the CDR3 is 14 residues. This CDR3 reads CASSFGQGGSPLHF. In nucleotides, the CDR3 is TGTGCCAGCAGCTTCGGACAGGGTGGATCACCCCTCCACTTT.

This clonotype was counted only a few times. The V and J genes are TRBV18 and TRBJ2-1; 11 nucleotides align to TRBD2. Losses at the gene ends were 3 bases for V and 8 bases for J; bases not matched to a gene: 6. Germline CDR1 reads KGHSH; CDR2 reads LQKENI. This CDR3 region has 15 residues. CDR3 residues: CASSPTSGSPYEQFF. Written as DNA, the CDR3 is TGTGCCAGCTCACCCACTAGCGGGAGCCCCTATGAGCAGTTCTTC.

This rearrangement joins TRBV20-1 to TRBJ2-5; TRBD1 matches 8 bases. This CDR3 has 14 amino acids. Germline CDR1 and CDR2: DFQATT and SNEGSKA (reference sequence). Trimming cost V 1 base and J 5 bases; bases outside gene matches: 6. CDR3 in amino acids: CSARGTGKKETQYF. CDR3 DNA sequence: TGCAGTGCTAGAGGGACAGGGAAGAAGGAGACCCAGTACTTC.

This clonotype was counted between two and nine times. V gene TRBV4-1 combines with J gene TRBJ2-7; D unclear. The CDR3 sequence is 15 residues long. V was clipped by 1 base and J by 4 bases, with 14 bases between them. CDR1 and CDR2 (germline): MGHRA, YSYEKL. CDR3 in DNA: TGCGCCAGCAGCCAAGGGATAGCTCCCTTATACGAGCAGTACTTC. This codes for CASSQGIAPLYEQYF.

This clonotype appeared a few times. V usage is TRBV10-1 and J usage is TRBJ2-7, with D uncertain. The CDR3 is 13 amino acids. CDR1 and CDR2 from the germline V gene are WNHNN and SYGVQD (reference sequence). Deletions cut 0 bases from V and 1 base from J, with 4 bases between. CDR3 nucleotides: TGCGCCAGCAGTGAGTCGGGTTCCTACGAGCAGTACTTC. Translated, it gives CASSESGSYEQYF.

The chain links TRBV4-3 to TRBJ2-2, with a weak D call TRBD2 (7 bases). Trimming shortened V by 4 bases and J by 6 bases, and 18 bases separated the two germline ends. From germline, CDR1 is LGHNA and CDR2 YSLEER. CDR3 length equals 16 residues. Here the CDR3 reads CASSRSWGGQAGELFF. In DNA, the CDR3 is TGCGCCAGCAGCCGATCGTGGGGGGGGCAAGCCGGGGAGCTGTTTTTT.

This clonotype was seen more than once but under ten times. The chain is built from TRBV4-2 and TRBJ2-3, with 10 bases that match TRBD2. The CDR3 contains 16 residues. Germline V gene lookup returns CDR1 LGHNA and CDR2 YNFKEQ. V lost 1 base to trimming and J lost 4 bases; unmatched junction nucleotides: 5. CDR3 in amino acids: CASSQVSLAGADTQYF. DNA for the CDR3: TGTGCCAGCAGCCAAGTAAGTCTAGCGGGAGCAGATACGCAGTATTTT.

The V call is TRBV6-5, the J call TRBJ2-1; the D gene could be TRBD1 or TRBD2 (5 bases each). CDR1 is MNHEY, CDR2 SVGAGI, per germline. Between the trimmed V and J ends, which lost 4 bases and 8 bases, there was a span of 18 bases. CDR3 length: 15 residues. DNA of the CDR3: TGTGCCAGCAGTTTCGACGGGACGACAGCATATGAGCAGTTCTTC. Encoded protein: CASSFDGTTAYEQFF.

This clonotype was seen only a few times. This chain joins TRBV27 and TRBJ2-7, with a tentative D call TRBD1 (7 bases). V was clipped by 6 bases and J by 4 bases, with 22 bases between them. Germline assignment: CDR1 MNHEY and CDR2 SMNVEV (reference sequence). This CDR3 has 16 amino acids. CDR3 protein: CASRSGGAGGNYEQYF. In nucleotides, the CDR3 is TGTGCCAGCAGATCCGGAGGGGCAGGGGGGAATTACGAGCAGTACTTC.

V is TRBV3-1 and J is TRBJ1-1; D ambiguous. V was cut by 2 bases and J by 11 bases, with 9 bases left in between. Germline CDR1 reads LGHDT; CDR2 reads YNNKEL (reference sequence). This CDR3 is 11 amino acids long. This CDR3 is CASSQSRIAFF. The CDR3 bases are TGTGCCAGCAGCCAATCACGCATCGCTTTCTTT.

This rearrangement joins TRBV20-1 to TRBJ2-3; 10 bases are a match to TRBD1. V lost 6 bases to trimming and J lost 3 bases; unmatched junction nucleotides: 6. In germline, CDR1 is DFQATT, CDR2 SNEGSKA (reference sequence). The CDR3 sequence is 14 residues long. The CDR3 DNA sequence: TGCAGTGCAGAAGACAGGGGGCGAACAGATACGCAGTATTTT. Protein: CSAEDRGRTDTQYF.